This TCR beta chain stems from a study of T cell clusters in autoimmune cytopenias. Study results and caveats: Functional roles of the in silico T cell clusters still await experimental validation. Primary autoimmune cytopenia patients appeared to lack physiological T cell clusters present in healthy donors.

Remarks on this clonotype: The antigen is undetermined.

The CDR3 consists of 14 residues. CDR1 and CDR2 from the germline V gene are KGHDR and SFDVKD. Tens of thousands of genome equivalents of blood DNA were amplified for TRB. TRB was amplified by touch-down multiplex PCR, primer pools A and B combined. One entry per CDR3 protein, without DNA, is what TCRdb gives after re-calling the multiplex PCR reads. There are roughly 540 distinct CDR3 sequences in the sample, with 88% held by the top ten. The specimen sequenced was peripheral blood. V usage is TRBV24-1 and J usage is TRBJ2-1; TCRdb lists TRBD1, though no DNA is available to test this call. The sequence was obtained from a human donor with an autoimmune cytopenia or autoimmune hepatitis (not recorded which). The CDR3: CATADSEVYNEQFF.